The 23 T cell receptor beta chains given below trace back to one sample, sequenced in a study of shared clonotypes between healthy human individuals. Method: immunoSEQ multiplex PCR; TCRdb's copy keeps in-frame clones and lacks some. The table shows 1 million to 1.3 million clones, with around 78% occurring only once. Specimen: memory CD4+ T cells from PBMCs. The subset denotes: CD45RA-negative fraction. These receptors came from a man between 18 and 35 years old in good health. Some clones in this sample may be carry-over from other donors' samples.

In this sample, this clone turned up many times. This chain connects TRBV10-1 to TRBJ1-1, with D possibly being TRBD1 (5 bases). V gave up 3 bases and J gave up 0 bases, with 14 bases separating them. Germline loops: CDR1 WNHNN, CDR2 SYGVQD (reference sequence). This CDR3 contains 16 residues. CDR3 in DNA: TGCGCCAGCAGTGAATTGGCGGGACCCATGAACACTGAAGCTTTCTTT. Amino acid sequence: CASSELAGPMNTEAFF.

The J gene is TRBJ2-7, the V gene TRBV10-3; 8 bases are a match to TRBD1. CDR3 length equals 14 residues. V was pared by 7 bases and J by 4 bases, with 9 bases of the junction left unmatched. Germline V lookup: CDR1 ENHRY, CDR2 SYGVKD. CDR3 in DNA: TGTGCCATCAATAAAGGGACAGGCGATTACGAGCAGTACTTC. It is translated as CAINKGTGDYEQYF.

This chain links TRBV6-4 with TRBJ2-3; 10 bases are shared with TRBD2. Germline V lookup: CDR1 MRHNA, CDR2 SNTAGT. The CDR3 runs 18 residues. With V trimmed by 3 bases and J by 0 bases, 9 bases remained unmatched. The CDR3 spells CASSETSGLLTSTDTQYF. In DNA form, the CDR3 reads TGTGCCAGCAGTGAGACTAGCGGGCTCCTGACTAGCACAGATACGCAGTATTTT.

The chain recombines TRBV6-5 with TRBJ1-1; the match to TRBD1 covers 9 bases. The CDR3 spans 12 residues. The germline gives CDR1 MNHEY, CDR2 SVGAGI. V dropped 6 bases and J dropped 13; count of bases not matched to a gene: 9. The CDR3 protein is CASSPHRGLSFF. The CDR3 bases are TGTGCCAGCAGCCCCCACAGGGGGCTAAGTTTCTTT.

The J gene is TRBJ2-7, the V gene TRBV15; D gene unclear. The CDR3 runs to 14 residues. CDR1 LNHNV and CDR2 YYDKDF come from the germline V gene (reference sequence). With 0 bases removed from V and 5 bases from J, the gap between germline ends came to 11 bases. Here the CDR3 reads CATSRDRLDNEQYF. CDR3 nucleotides: TGTGCCACCAGCAGAGACCGACTGGATAACGAGCAGTACTTC. The full variable domain, in which reference TRBV15 and TRBJ2-7 provide the parts outside the CDR3, is DAMVIQNPRYQVTQFGKPVTLSCSQTLNHNVMYWYQQKSSQAPKLLFHYYDKDFNNEADTPDNFQSRRPNTSFCFLDIRSPGLGDTAMYLCATSRDRLDNEQYFGPGTRLTVT.

The V and J genes are TRBV28 and TRBJ2-2; perhaps TRBD1 as D (6 bases). Germline CDR1 is MDHEN and CDR2 is SYDVKM. The CDR3 is 14 residues long. Trimming shortened V by 4 bases and J by 5 bases, and 11 bases separated the two germline ends. Written as DNA, the CDR3 is TGTGCCAGCAGTTCTACAGGGTATACCGGGGAGCTGTTTTTT. It encodes CASSSTGYTGELFF.

The chain employs TRBV9 and TRBJ2-3, with 9 bases lining up with TRBD1. The V gene's germline CDR1 is SGDLS and CDR2 YYNGEE. V lost 4 bases to trimming and J lost 6 bases; unmatched junction nucleotides: 9. The CDR3 covers 15 residues. CDR3 residues: CASSPPGTGRDTQYF. The CDR3 nucleotides read TGTGCCAGCAGCCCTCCCGGGACAGGGAGGGATACGCAGTATTTT.

The V call is TRBV5-1, the J call TRBJ1-2; 9 bases map to TRBD1. V lost 4 bases, J lost 3 bases, and 16 bases stayed unmatched. Germline loops: CDR1 SGHRS, CDR2 YFSETQ. CDR3 length equals 18 residues. The CDR3 region has the DNA TGCGCCAGCAGCCCCATGGGAACAGGGGGCGCTTCGGACTATGGCTACACCTTC. Protein product: CASSPMGTGGASDYGYTF.

The chain recombines TRBV4-3 with TRBJ2-5; 8 bases line up with TRBD2. This CDR3 region has 14 residues. After removal of 4 bases from V and 4 bases from J, the junction contained 5 bases not matched to a gene. Germline V gene sequence: CDR1 LGHNA, CDR2 YSLEER. DNA of the CDR3: TGCGCCAGCAGCCCCGGGACTAGAGTAGAGACCCAGTACTTC. Its protein product is CASSPGTRVETQYF.

This clone was detected only once. The chain employs TRBV5-1 and TRBJ2-4; 10 bases fit TRBD2. CDR3 length equals 17 residues. Germline values: CDR1 SGHRS, CDR2 YFSETQ. J lost 3 bases, V lost 4 bases, and 10 bases had no gene match. CDR3 amino acids: CASSAGTSALDKNIQYF. The CDR3 DNA is TGCGCCAGCAGCGCCGGGACTAGCGCTCTCGACAAAAACATTCAGTACTTC.

V gene TRBV2 combines with J gene TRBJ2-7; 9 bases are a match to TRBD2. CDR1 SNHLY and CDR2 FYNNEI come from the germline V gene. The CDR3 sequence is 13 residues long. The J segment lost 2 bases and the V segment lost 8 bases, leaving 4 bases of the junction unmatched. CDR3 DNA sequence: TGTGCCAGCCGTGGCGGGAGGGCCTACGAGCAGTACTTC. Its translation: CASRGGRAYEQYF.

This chain joins TRBV7-9 and TRBJ2-1; D call uncertain. Looked up from germline, CDR1 is SEHNR and CDR2 is FQNEAQ (reference sequence). Trimming left V 4 bases short and J 8 bases short, with 6 bases between. The length of the CDR3 is 11 residues. CDR3 residues: CASSSFHEQFF. The CDR3 DNA is TGTGCCAGCAGCTCGTTTCATGAGCAGTTCTTC. Full variable domain (outside the CDR3, taken from reference TRBV7-9 and TRBJ2-1): DTGVSQNPRHKITKRGQNVTFRCDPISEHNRLYWYRQTLGQGPEFLTYFQNEAQLEKSRLLSDRFSAERPKGSFSTLEIQRTEQGDSAMYLCASSSFHEQFFGPGTRLTVL.

The chain uses TRBV2 and TRBJ2-1; D is unclear. The V end was cut by 6 bases, the J end by 3 bases, with 9 bases between. This CDR3 is built from 13 residues. Germline CDR1 reads SNHLY; CDR2 reads FYNNEI. Here the CDR3 DNA reads TGTGCCAGCAGGGACGACATCTACAATGAGCAGTTCTTC. Translation: CASRDDIYNEQFF.

V is TRBV28 and J is TRBJ2-5; TRBD1 matches at 7 bases. Germline V gene lookup returns CDR1 MDHEN and CDR2 SYDVKM. CDR3 length: 16 amino acids. With V trimmed by 10 bases and J by 1 base, 15 bases remained unmatched. The DNA for the CDR3 is TGTGCCATAGCCCAACTTACAGGGGCCTTCCAAGAGACCCAGTACTTC. It yields the protein CAIAQLTGAFQETQYF.

V usage is TRBV4-2 and J usage is TRBJ2-3; possible D gene TRBD2, 5 bases. Looked up from germline, CDR1 is LGHNA and CDR2 is YNFKEQ. This CDR3 has 13 amino acids. V was clipped by 1 base and J by 14 bases, with 16 bases between them. Here the CDR3 DNA reads TGTGCCAGCAGCCAAGTGGGGTCGGAGGTCCGGTATTTT. Translating gives CASSQVGSEVRYF.

This chain joins TRBV11-3 and TRBJ2-5, with D possibly called TRBD1 or TRBD2 (5 bases each). From germline, CDR1 is SGHNT and CDR2 YENEEA. Between the trimmed V and J ends, which lost 5 bases and 2 bases, there was a span of 12 bases. CDR3 length: 14 residues. CDR3 sequence reads: CASSPGPYQETQYF. CDR3 nucleotide sequence: TGTGCCAGCAGCCCGGGACCTTATCAAGAGACCCAGTACTTC.

V and J are TRBV7-9 and TRBJ1-1, with D tentatively TRBD1 (6 bases). The V gene lost 7 bases and the J gene lost 3 bases, with 21 bases spanning the gap. Germline loops: CDR1 SEHNR, CDR2 FQNEAQ (reference sequence). The CDR3 contains 16 residues. The CDR3 DNA sequence: TGTGCCAGCACCAAACCGCCGGGGGGCGCGGACACTGAAGCTTTCTTT. Translated, it gives CASTKPPGGADTEAFF. The full variable domain, in which reference TRBV7-9 and TRBJ1-1 provide the parts outside the CDR3, is DTGVSQNPRHKITKRGQNVTFRCDPISEHNRLYWYRQTLGQGPEFLTYFQNEAQLEKSRLLSDRFSAERPKGSFSTLEIQRTEQGDSAMYLCASTKPPGGADTEAFFGQGTRLTVV.

This chain uses TRBV6-6 with TRBJ2-7; weak D call: TRBD2 (7 bases). V was shortened by 7 bases and J by 5 bases, with 9 bases between the two germline ends. Germline CDR1 is MNHNY and CDR2 is SVGAGI (reference sequence). The CDR3 runs to 11 residues. CDR3 protein: CASKGGDEQYF. In DNA, the CDR3 is TGTGCCAGCAAAGGGGGGGACGAGCAGTACTTC.

The chain is built from TRBV5-1 and TRBJ1-1; 7 bases map to TRBD1. Germline assignment: CDR1 SGHRS and CDR2 YFSETQ. The V gene end was trimmed by 3 bases and the J gene end by 10 bases; junction bases not matched to a gene: 6. The CDR3 runs 12 residues. The CDR3 is CASSSGQARAFF. The CDR3 nucleotides are TGCGCCAGCAGCTCCGGACAGGCTCGAGCTTTCTTT.

This chain connects TRBV6-6 to TRBJ2-7; D gene uncertain. CDR1 and CDR2 from the germline V gene are MNHNY and SVGAGI (reference sequence). The CDR3 loop spans 14 amino acids. Between the trimmed V and J ends, which lost 10 bases and 7 bases, there was a span of 23 bases. Here the CDR3 reads CATHDGGLPREQYF. CDR3 sequence (DNA): TGTGCCACCCACGACGGCGGCCTCCCCCGGGAGCAGTACTTC.

In regard to this clone: Additional DNA sequences in this sample encode the identical CDR3. This chain's CDR3 is CASSVEVGYEQYF. The DNA of the CDR3 is TGTGCCAGCAGCGTAGAGGTCGGCTACGAGCAGTACTTC. This chain joins TRBV9 and TRBJ2-7; unclear D gene. The V end was cut by 0 bases, the J end by 3 bases, with 7 bases between. Germline loops: CDR1 SGDLS, CDR2 YYNGEE. The CDR3 loop spans 13 amino acids.

The V and J genes are TRBV29-1 and TRBJ2-7; perhaps TRBD2 as D (5 bases). This CDR3 is 15 amino acids long. Trimming pared 1 base from V and 0 bases from J, leaving 13 bases between. Germline CDR1 is SQVTM and CDR2 is ANQGSEA. The CDR3 nucleotides are TGCAGCGTTGAAGTTCTTAGCGCGCTCTCCTACGAGCAGTACTTC. It specifies CSVEVLSALSYEQYF.

This clone turned up a few times. It may be a read error: a sequence one base away is much more abundant. The chain is built from TRBV7-9 and TRBJ2-2; D remains ambiguous. The V end was cut by 4 bases, the J end by 0 bases, with 0 bases between. The germline V gene has CDR1 SEHNR and CDR2 FQNEAQ (reference sequence). The CDR3 has 12 residues. DNA of the CDR3: TGTGCCAGCAGCTCGAACACCGGGGAGCTGTTTTTT. It codes for CASSSNTGELFF.